This T cell receptor beta chain was recorded in a study of regulatory T cells in long-lasting Graves disease. Trimming removed 5 bases from V and 4 bases from J, with 20 bases in between. From germline, CDR1 is SQVTM and CDR2 ANQGSEA. This CDR3 has 16 residues. Time point given: persistent/refractory GD, antithyroid drugs over 5 years with positive TRAb. PBMC RNA served as the TCR library source. Investigators prepared the TCR beta libraries by applying iRepertoire HTBI primers and Arm-PCR of CDR3 regions. Via MiXCR, TCRdb re-called the multiplex PCR reads, giving one row per CDR3 protein. The sample yields roughly 300,000 distinct CDR3 sequences, more than 20% seen once.

The sequenced sample was peripheral blood mononuclear cells (PBMCs), obtained when the disease was refractory, from a patient treated with antithyroid drugs. This chain uses TRBV29-1 with TRBJ2-2; D is perhaps TRBD1 (7 bases). The clonotype originates from a female donor with Graves disease. The chain's CDR3 is CSVRGATGLSTGELFF. The CDR3 DNA follows: TGCAGCGTTAGGGGGGCGACAGGGTTGAGCACCGGGGAGCTGTTTTTT.